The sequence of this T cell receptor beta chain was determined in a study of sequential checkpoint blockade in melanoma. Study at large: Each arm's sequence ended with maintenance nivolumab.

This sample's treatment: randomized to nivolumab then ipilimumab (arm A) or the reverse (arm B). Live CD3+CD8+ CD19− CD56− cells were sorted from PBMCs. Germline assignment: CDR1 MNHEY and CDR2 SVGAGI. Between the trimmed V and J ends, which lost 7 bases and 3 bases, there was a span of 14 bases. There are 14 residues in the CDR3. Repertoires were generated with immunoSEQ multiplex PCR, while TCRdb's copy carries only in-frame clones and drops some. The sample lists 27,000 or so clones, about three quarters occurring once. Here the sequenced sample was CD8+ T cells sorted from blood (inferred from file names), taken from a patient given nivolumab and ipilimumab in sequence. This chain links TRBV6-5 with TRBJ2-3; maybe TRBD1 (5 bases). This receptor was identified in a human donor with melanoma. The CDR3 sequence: CASTAGSSTDTQYF. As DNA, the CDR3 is TGTGCCAGCACCGCAGGGTCTAGTACAGATACGCAGTATTTT.